This TCR beta chain was found in a study of blood T cells in healthy people across ages. Primers used in a second PCR of roughly 6 to 12 cycles were a sample-barcoded 5' primer and a J-beta primer mix. All cDNA molecules were each tagged by a template-switch adaptor with 12 random nucleotides. TCRdb re-derived calls from the 5' RACE reads in MiXCR, one entry per CDR3 protein. Of 1.5 million to 2 million distinct CDR3 sequences in the sample, approximately 30% were seen once. Collection of around 10 milliliters of peripheral blood was performed for each donor. The CDR3 is 15 amino acids. Germline V CDR1 and CDR2: MDHEN, SYDVKM. V shed 2 bases, J shed 2 bases, and the junction held 6 bases outside the gene matches. This clonotype was picked up many times.

The chain joins TRBV28 to TRBJ2-7; TRBD1 matches at 7 bases. The source of this sequence is a woman aged 25 to 45 in good health. The sequencing sample was made of blood. DNA for the CDR3: TGTGCCAGCAGTTTACCGGGACAGCTAACCTACGAGCAGTACTTC. It yields the protein CASSLPGQLTYEQYF.